This TCR beta chain was found in a study of T cells in Graves' hyperthyroidism and ophthalmopathy. The study, taken as a whole, reports: Among clonotypes expanded in thyroid above 0.001, most were also found in blood. A 13 V-J signature model discriminated ophthalmopathy versus stable hyperthyroidism.

This clonotype occurred many times. Its antigen is unidentified. Trimming took 1 base from V and 4 from J; bases not matched to a gene: 7. There are 15 residues in the CDR3. Germline values: CDR1 SGHTA, CDR2 FQGNSA. Amplification targeted TCR beta CDR3 regions from RNA transcripts. In the first-round RT-PCR of the TCR CDR3, the HTBI primer set was used. MiXCR, run by TCRdb on the multiplex PCR reads, gives a single entry per CDR3 protein. This sample has about half a million distinct CDR3 sequences, with approximately 22% found just once. V gene TRBV7-2 combines with J gene TRBJ2-7; 7 bases match TRBD2. Material for sequencing was blood. The clonotype comes from a woman between 70 and 85 years old with Graves' ophthalmopathy. CDR3 sequence (DNA): TGTGCCAGCAGCTTAGGGCGGGAGCGGATATACGAGCAGTACTTC. It encodes CASSLGRERIYEQYF. Full variable domain (missing parts from reference TRBV7-2 and TRBJ2-7): GAGVSQSPSNKVTEKGKDVELRCDPISGHTALYWYRQSLGQGLEFLIYFQGNSAPDKSGLPSDRFSAERTGGSVSTLTIQRTQQEDSAVYLCASSLGRERIYEQYFGPGTRLTVT.